This is a list of T cell receptor beta chains from one sample in a study of T-cell reconstitution after alpha-beta-depleted transplantation in children. TCRdb re-analysed the PCR reads in MiXCR, keeping a single row per CDR3 protein. The sample shows approximately 630,000 distinct CDR3 sequences, less than 15% of them seen only once. This sample comprised PBMCs, obtained before TCRalphabeta/CD19-depleted stem cell transplant. All receptors derive from a girl between 2 and 10 years old with congenital amegakaryocytic thrombocytopenia, due to receive a stem cell transplant. Each CDR3 is given with its conserved first and last residue. A D gene is named only where the DNA matches it firmly. Some rows mark clone size as missing; the rest say once, few, many or name a class of expanded clone.

cdr3_aa cdr3_nt d_call v_call clone_size j_call
CASRGGRSRQETQYF TGCGCCAGCAGGGGCGGGAGGTCAAGACAAGAGACCCAGTACTTC TRBD2 TRBV5-1 few TRBJ2-5
CASSPSAGGYYEQYF TGTGCCAGCAGCCCATCGGCTGGGGGCTACTACGAGCAGTACTTC . TRBV7-9 many TRBJ2-7
CSATGTLSGEYEQYF TGCAGTGCTACGGGGACCCTGAGTGGAGAATACGAGCAGTACTTC . TRBV20-1 . TRBJ2-7
CASSLQSSNEKLFF TGCGCCAGCAGCCTACAGAGTAGTAATGAAAAACTGTTTTTT . TRBV5-1 few TRBJ1-4
CASSPSLSEHYGYTF TGTGCCAGCTCACCATCATTATCAGAGCACTATGGCTACACCTTC . TRBV18 few TRBJ1-2
CSVPQPQHF TGCAGCGTACCGCAGCCCCAGCATTTT . TRBV29-1 many TRBJ1-5
CASSPSTGKTQYF TGTGCCAGCAGCCCTTCCACCGGAAAGACCCAGTACTTC . TRBV12-3/TRBV12-4 few TRBJ2-5
CASSYAANTEAFF TGTGCCAGCAGTTACGCAGCGAACACTGAAGCTTTCTTT . TRBV6-5 many TRBJ1-1
CASSAVRDRGYNEQFF TGTGCCAGCAGTGCCGTGCGAGACAGGGGCTACAATGAGCAGTTCTTC TRBD1 TRBV12-3/TRBV12-4 few TRBJ2-1
CASSPRLAGEPTDTQYF TGTGCCAGCAGTCCTCGGCTAGCGGGAGAGCCCACAGATACGCAGTATTTT TRBD2 TRBV6-2/TRBV6-3 . TRBJ2-3
CASSLGQGAPSNEKLFF TGTGCCAGCAGCCTGGGGCAGGGTGCCCCTTCTAATGAAAAACTGTTTTTT . TRBV12-3/TRBV12-4 few TRBJ1-4
CASAPTSGQETQYF TGTGCCAGCGCTCCGACTAGCGGACAAGAGACCCAGTACTTC TRBD2 TRBV7-9 . TRBJ2-5
CSVVPSGKANEQFF TGCAGCGTTGTCCCTAGCGGCAAAGCAAATGAGCAGTTCTTC TRBD2 TRBV29-1 many TRBJ2-1
CASSLGVGQVNTEAFF TGCGCCAGCAGCTTGGGGGTGGGACAGGTTAACACTGAAGCTTTCTTT TRBD1 TRBV5-1 few TRBJ1-1
CASSIGQAVTDTQYF TGCGCCAGCAGCATCGGACAGGCCGTCACAGATACGCAGTATTTT TRBD1 TRBV5-1 many TRBJ2-3
CASSSAENYGYTF TGTGCCAGCTCATCAGCGGAGAACTATGGCTACACCTTC . TRBV18 many TRBJ1-2
CASSLVEAHGYTF TGCGCCAGCAGCTTGGTTGAGGCTCACGGCTACACCTTC . TRBV5-1 few TRBJ1-2
CSVGGLAGANTETQYF TGCAGCGTTGGGGGGCTAGCGGGAGCCAATACTGAGACCCAGTACTTC TRBD2 TRBV29-1 . TRBJ2-5
CASSLEAYSGNTIYF TGCGCCAGCAGCTTAGAGGCCTACTCTGGAAACACCATATATTTT . TRBV5-1 many TRBJ1-3
CASSLDRGDSATEAFF TGTGCCAGCAGTTTGGACAGGGGGGATTCGGCCACTGAAGCTTTCTTT TRBD1 TRBV12-3/TRBV12-4 . TRBJ1-1
CSASPVGNYNEQFF TGCAGTGCTAGTCCCGTCGGAAACTACAATGAGCAGTTCTTC . TRBV20-1 many TRBJ2-1
CASSPVVNTEAFF TGTGCCAGCAGCCCAGTCGTGAACACTGAAGCTTTCTTT . TRBV12-3/TRBV12-4 many TRBJ1-1
CASSPTAGVRYNEQFF TGTGCCAGCTCACCGACAGCGGGAGTTAGGTACAATGAGCAGTTCTTC TRBD2 TRBV18 . TRBJ2-1
CATSDEGKPQHF TGTGCCACCAGTGACGAGGGGAAGCCCCAGCATTTT . TRBV24-1 many TRBJ1-5
CAWSAGQGGFEPQHF TGTGCCTGGAGTGCGGGACAGGGAGGCTTTGAGCCCCAGCATTTT TRBD1 TRBV30 . TRBJ1-5
CGANRGRNEKLFF TGCGGTGCAAACAGGGGCCGGAATGAAAAACTGTTTTTT TRBD1 TRBV20-1 once TRBJ1-4
CASRKLASQETQYF TGTGCCAGCAGAAAACTAGCGTCCCAAGAGACCCAGTACTTC TRBD2 TRBV6-1 . TRBJ2-5
CASTETSVDNEQFF TGTGCCAGCACCGAGACTAGCGTAGACAATGAGCAGTTCTTC TRBD2 TRBV6-1 few TRBJ2-1
CASSPALQETQYF TGTGCCAGCTCCCCGGCGCTACAAGAGACCCAGTACTTC . TRBV18 . TRBJ2-5
CASSDGRYTEAFF TGTGCCAGCAGTGACGGTCGATACACTGAAGCTTTCTTT . TRBV6-1 many TRBJ1-1
CAISERGIGMNTEAFF TGTGCCATCAGTGAAAGGGGAATCGGGATGAACACTGAAGCTTTCTTT . TRBV10-3 . TRBJ1-1
CSARDFDIRRDTQYF TGCAGTGCTAGAGATTTCGATATCCGTCGAGATACGCAGTATTTT . TRBV20-1 . TRBJ2-3
CSVSSGSYEQYF TGCAGTGTTTCTAGCGGGAGTTACGAGCAGTACTTC TRBD2 TRBV29-1 many TRBJ2-7
CASSFPNRVRGNNEQFF TGTGCCAGCAGTTTTCCAAACAGGGTGAGGGGGAACAATGAGCAGTTCTTC . TRBV28 many TRBJ2-1
CSARDRILGGTDTQYF TGCAGTGCTAGAGACAGGATCCTGGGGGGCACAGATACGCAGTATTTT . TRBV20-1 . TRBJ2-3
CASRPDNAEAFF TGTGCCAGCAGGCCCGACAACGCTGAAGCTTTCTTT . TRBV6-2/TRBV6-3 many TRBJ1-1
CASSQLGLAGRNEQFF TGTGCCAGCAGCCAACTGGGACTAGCGGGACGGAATGAGCAGTTCTTC TRBD2 TRBV3-1 . TRBJ2-1
CASRKAPGLEGSGANVLTF TGCGCCAGCAGAAAGGCTCCGGGACTAGAGGGGTCTGGGGCCAACGTCCTGACTTTC TRBD2 TRBV5-1 . TRBJ2-6
CASSIRGLAQAFF TGTGCCAGCTCAATTCGGGGGCTTGCTCAAGCTTTCTTT . TRBV18 many TRBJ1-1
CASSPRRGESGNEQFF TGTGCCAGCTCACCTCGAAGGGGGGAAAGTGGTAATGAGCAGTTCTTC . TRBV18 many TRBJ2-1
CASDPQLLGDTGELFF TGTGCCAGCGACCCGCAACTCCTCGGGGACACCGGGGAGCTGTTTTTT . TRBV12-3/TRBV12-4 many TRBJ2-2
CSARDEASGRDEQFF TGCAGTGCTAGAGATGAGGCTAGCGGGAGGGATGAGCAGTTCTTC TRBD2 TRBV20-1 many TRBJ2-1
CASSSNGGLAGDVETQYF TGCGCCAGCAGCTCCAATGGAGGACTAGCGGGAGATGTGGAGACCCAGTACTTC TRBD2 TRBV5-1 few TRBJ2-5
CSARTGSGNTIYF TGCAGTGCCAGGACAGGCTCTGGAAACACCATATATTTT TRBD1 TRBV20-1 many TRBJ1-3
CSARTSGRYEQYF TGCAGTGCTAGGACTAGCGGGAGGTACGAGCAGTACTTC TRBD2 TRBV20-1 many TRBJ2-7